This T cell receptor beta chain was captured in a study of OX40 agonist ivuxolimab in advanced cancers. Study-level background: Patients assigned to dose escalation were diagnosed with hepatocellular carcinoma, melanoma, renal cell or head and neck cancer.

Using immunoSEQ multiplex PCR, the repertoire was profiled, and TCRdb retains in-frame clones only, with some absent. The top ten hold under 3% of the sample, which has 55,000 to 70,000 clones, roughly 82% seen once. The TCR sequence derives from an adult with an advanced solid tumor such as melanoma, head and neck, liver or kidney cancer. Sequenced material: CD4+ or CD8+ T cells sorted from blood, taken in a trial of the OX40 agonist ivuxolimab.

The CDR3: CASSPGLLNEKLFF. CDR3 DNA: TGTGCCAGCTCACCGGGACTACTTAATGAAAAACTGTTTTTT. The V gene is TRBV18, the J gene TRBJ1-4, with D possibly matching TRBD1 (5 bases). This CDR3 has 14 amino acids. V lost 3 bases, J lost 4 bases, and 9 bases lay in between. The V gene's germline CDR1 is KGHSH and CDR2 LQKENI.